A selection of T cell receptor beta chains follows, all from one sample in a study of shared clonotypes between healthy human individuals. Measured with immunoSEQ multiplex PCR; TCRdb has only the in-frame clones, and not every one. The profile covers 450,000 to 600,000 clones, with around 80% appearing a single time and approximately 12% taken by the ten largest. Sequencing input: PBMCs. The receptors originated from a woman aged 40-49 years in good health. Some clones in this sample may be carry-over from other donors' samples. The CDR3 runs from the conserved cysteine through the conserved F or W. The D gene is left open where the match is weak. Not every row has a clone size; where given, it reads once, few, many or a size class.

clone_size	cdr3_length	d_call	v_call	j_call	cdr3_aa	cdr3_nt
-	16	-	TRBV11-2	TRBJ2-5	CASSLGGRLRGETQYF	TGTGCCAGCAGCTTAGGAGGACGTTTAAGGGGAGAGACCCAGTACTTC
few	13	TRBD1	TRBV7-9	TRBJ2-7	CASSKTGSYEQYF	TGTGCCAGCAGCAAGACAGGGTCCTACGAGCAGTACTTC
few	14	-	TRBV7-9	TRBJ1-4	CASSLGSENEKLFF	TGTGCCAGCAGCTTAGGGTCAGAAAATGAAAAACTGTTTTTT
few	14	TRBD1	TRBV10-3	TRBJ2-3	CAISDGQDTDTQYF	TGTGCCATCAGTGATGGACAGGACACAGATACGCAGTATTTT
-	13	-	TRBV30	TRBJ2-3	CAWRTPGPDTQYF	TGTGCCTGGAGGACGCCGGGTCCAGATACGCAGTATTTT
-	17	-	TRBV28	TRBJ1-1	CASSLSLWDSPNPEAFF	TGTGCCAGCAGTTTAAGCCTGTGGGACTCCCCAAACCCTGAAGCTTTCTTT
-	13	-	TRBV6-6	TRBJ1-1	CASSYAVYTEAFF	TGTGCCAGCAGTTATGCCGTATACACTGAAGCTTTCTTT
few	15	-	TRBV7-2	TRBJ2-7	CASSLVGQSSYEQYF	TGTGCCAGCAGCTTAGTTGGACAGAGCTCCTACGAGCAGTACTTC
-	15	TRBD1	TRBV19	TRBJ1-2	CASRPGGAGGYGYTF	TGTGCCAGTAGGCCAGGGGGCGCCGGGGGCTATGGCTACACCTTC
-	15	-	TRBV7-9	TRBJ1-6	CASSSQTAHNSPLHF	TGTGCCAGCAGCTCCCAGACAGCCCATAATTCACCCCTCCACTTT
once	14	TRBD1	TRBV5-6	TRBJ1-2	CASSFESQGAGYTF	TGTGCCAGCAGCTTTGAATCCCAGGGGGCTGGCTACACCTTC
-	16	TRBD1	TRBV6-5	TRBJ2-1	CASSYVGTARNNEQFF	TGTGCCAGCAGTTACGTAGGGACAGCGAGAAACAATGAGCAGTTCTTC
-	14	-	TRBV6-1	TRBJ1-3	CASIGYFSGNTIYF	TGTGCCAGCATAGGGTACTTCTCTGGAAACACCATATATTTT
-	12	-	TRBV11-2	TRBJ1-2	CASSFGQSTLTF	TGTGCCAGCAGCTTTGGGCAGTCTACGCTCACCTTC
-	14	-	TRBV4-1	TRBJ2-3	CASSQDDLRDTQYF	TGCGCCAGCAGCCAAGACGATTTAAGAGATACGCAGTATTTT
once	15	TRBD1	TRBV19	TRBJ1-4	CASSQTGGGDEKLFF	TGTGCCAGTAGTCAAACAGGGGGAGGGGATGAAAAACTGTTTTTT
few	16	TRBD2	TRBV7-2	TRBJ2-1	CASSLWASGSSNEQFF	TGTGCCAGCAGCTTATGGGCTAGCGGGAGTAGTAATGAGCAGTTCTTC
-	17	TRBD1	TRBV9	TRBJ1-5	CASSVKQGIIGNQPQHF	TGTGCCAGCAGCGTCAAACAGGGGATTATTGGCAATCAGCCCCAGCATTTT
-	14	-	TRBV5-1	TRBJ2-7	CASSLQGPSYEQYF	TGCGCCAGCAGCTTGCAGGGGCCCTCCTACGAGCAGTACTTC
-	11	-	TRBV18	TRBJ2-7	CASSPGYEQYF	TGTGCCAGCTCACCTGGCTACGAGCAGTACTTC
-	13	-	TRBV27	TRBJ2-3	CASSLLSTDTQYF	TGTGCCAGCAGTTTACTTTCGACAGATACGCAGTATTTT
-	14	-	TRBV15	TRBJ2-5	CATSRERTVSAQYF	TGTGCCACCAGCAGAGAGAGGACCGTCTCGGCCCAGTACTTC
-	11	-	TRBV28	TRBJ1-2	CASSFNWGYTF	TGTGCCAGCAGTTTCAATTGGGGCTACACCTTC
-	14	-	TRBV9	TRBJ2-5	CASSGSGTKETQYF	TGTGCCAGCAGCGGCTCCGGGACGAAAGAGACCCAGTACTTC
-	15	TRBD2	TRBV7-9	TRBJ2-3	CASSLASGRARTQYF	TGTGCCAGCAGCTTAGCTAGCGGGAGGGCGAGGACGCAGTATTTT
-	15	TRBD2	TRBV6-5	TRBJ2-7	CASSYVAGGPGEQYF	TGTGCCAGCAGTTACGTAGCGGGAGGGCCGGGCGAGCAGTACTTC
-	13	-	TRBV10-3	TRBJ1-3	CAISEAPGNTIYF	TGTGCCATCAGTGAGGCCCCGGGAAACACCATATATTTT
-	15	TRBD1	TRBV18	TRBJ2-5	CASSGWNRGQETQYF	TGTGCCAGCTCGGGATGGAACAGGGGGCAAGAGACCCAGTACTTC
few	14	-	TRBV4-1	TRBJ2-3	CASSSRGGRDTQYF	TGCGCCAGCAGCTCCCGGGGTGGCAGGGATACGCAGTATTTT
-	15	-	TRBV28	TRBJ2-7	CASTTGGTSSYEQYF	TGTGCCAGCACCACCGGCGGGACTTCGTCCTACGAGCAGTACTTC
-	11	-	TRBV5-6	TRBJ2-5	CASSSARAQYF	TGTGCCAGCAGCTCTGCGAGGGCCCAGTACTTC
-	14	TRBD2	TRBV6-1	TRBJ2-7	CASSEPGGSYEQYF	TGTGCCAGCAGTGAACCGGGGGGATCCTACGAGCAGTACTTC
-	16	-	TRBV5-8	TRBJ1-1	CASSLRSRIRNTEAFF	TGTGCCAGCAGCTTAAGATCGCGGATCCGGAACACTGAAGCTTTCTTT
-	12	-	TRBV11-3	TRBJ2-7	CASSSGTYEQYF	TGTGCCAGCAGCTCCGGGACGTACGAGCAGTACTTC
-	14	-	TRBV14	TRBJ1-1	CASTQAGPNTEAFF	TGTGCCAGCACCCAGGCAGGCCCCAACACTGAAGCTTTCTTT
many	15	-	TRBV30	TRBJ2-2	CAWSEITGTTGELFF	TGTGCCTGGAGTGAAATAACAGGGACCACCGGGGAGCTGTTTTTT
-	15	TRBD1	TRBV5-5	TRBJ2-7	CASSRPGQATYEQYF	TGTGCCAGCAGCCGACCGGGACAGGCAACCTACGAGCAGTACTTC
-	15	-	TRBV28	TRBJ2-7	CASSFGRPGDYEQYF	TGTGCCAGCAGTTTTGGGCGACCAGGTGACTACGAGCAGTACTTC
-	14	-	TRBV5-4	TRBJ2-3	CASSLEGATNTQYF	TGTGCCAGCAGCTTGGAAGGGGCCACAAATACGCAGTATTTT
-	14	-	TRBV4-2	TRBJ2-1	CASSQELGLDKQFF	TGTGCCAGCAGCCAAGAACTCGGACTGGACAAGCAGTTCTTC
-	16	TRBD1	TRBV11-1	TRBJ2-7	CASTLVQGTSSYEQYF	TGTGCCAGCACCCTCGTACAGGGGACCAGCTCCTACGAGCAGTACTTC
-	12	TRBD1	TRBV29-1	TRBJ1-2	CSVVSQGVGYTF	TGCAGCGTTGTTTCCCAGGGGGTCGGCTACACCTTC
-	14	TRBD2	TRBV7-9	TRBJ2-2	CASSLSLAAGELFF	TGTGCCAGCAGCTTAAGCCTAGCGGCCGGGGAGCTGTTTTTT
-	13	TRBD2	TRBV29-1	TRBJ2-7	CSVGSTSNYEQYF	TGCAGCGTTGGATCGACTAGCAACTACGAGCAGTACTTC
many	12	-	TRBV30	TRBJ2-7	CAWSQDRYEQYF	TGTGCCTGGTCGCAGGACCGCTACGAGCAGTACTTC
few	14	TRBD1	TRBV15	TRBJ2-7	CATSRGRDRYEQYF	TGTGCCACCAGCAGAGGTAGGGACAGGTACGAGCAGTACTTC
-	16	-	TRBV28	TRBJ2-7	CASSTLGGVSSYEQYF	TGTGCCAGCAGTACTTTGGGCGGGGTGAGCTCCTACGAGCAGTACTTC
-	15	-	TRBV5-4	TRBJ1-1	CASSLAAGRDTEAFF	TGTGCCAGCAGCTTGGCGGCGGGAAGAGACACTGAAGCTTTCTTT
-	14	-	TRBV4-2	TRBJ2-2	CASSFDGGSRELFF	TGTGCCAGCAGCTTCGATGGGGGTAGCAGGGAGCTGTTTTTT
-	16	-	TRBV4-2	TRBJ2-3	CASSQAGALSTDTQYF	TGTGCCAGCAGCCAAGCGGGGGCCCTTAGCACAGATACGCAGTATTTT
-	11	-	TRBV20-1	TRBJ2-5	CSASNQETQYF	TGCAGTGCTAGCAATCAAGAGACCCAGTACTTC
-	15	TRBD2	TRBV6-6	TRBJ2-2	CASSQSGSSPGELFF	TGTGCCAGCAGCCAAAGCGGGAGTAGCCCCGGGGAGCTGTTTTTT